These 4 T cell receptor beta chains were all obtained from the same sample, sequenced in a study of T-cell memory formation after mild COVID-19. MiXCR was run by TCRdb on the 5' RACE reads, yielding one entry per CDR3 protein. This repertoire shows fewer than 90,000 distinct CDR3 sequences, around 13% found once; its top ten account for 30% to 35%. Material: PBMCs or a T cell subset sorted from them (not recorded which). Receptors originate from an adult woman who had mild COVID-19 (a few samples of this study predate the infection). Cell type and time point are not known.

In this sample, this clonotype turned up many times. The V call is TRBV7-9, the J call TRBJ2-1; 8 bases are a match to TRBD2. V lost 6 bases to trimming and J lost 8 bases; unmatched junction nucleotides: 9. Germline V CDR1 and CDR2: SEHNR, FQNEAQ (reference sequence). This CDR3 region has 14 residues. CDR3 nucleotide sequence: TGTGCCAGCAGGCCGGGGGGGTTATTTGATGAGCAGTTCTTC. This sequence encodes CASRPGGLFDEQFF.

The chain carries TRBV14 and TRBJ2-1; 15 bases match TRBD2. CDR1 is SGHDN, CDR2 FVKESK, per germline. This CDR3 region has 19 residues. Losses at the gene ends were 5 bases for V and 3 bases for J; bases not matched to a gene: 11. This CDR3 reads CASSKTSGLAGGLYNEQFF. CDR3 DNA: TGTGCCAGCAGCAAGACTTCGGGACTAGCGGGGGGACTCTACAATGAGCAGTTCTTC.

This clonotype was counted only a few times. V usage is TRBV6-2 or TRBV6-3 and J usage is TRBJ1-5; 9 bases are shared with TRBD1. CDR3 length: 15 amino acids. V lost 7 bases and J lost 3; bases outside the gene matches: 7. The germline CDR1 and CDR2 sequences are MNHEY and SVGEGT. DNA of the CDR3: TGTGCCAGCATTCCCGGGACAGGGTTCAATCAGCCCCAGCATTTT. This sequence encodes CASIPGTGFNQPQHF.

V is TRBV20-1 and J is TRBJ2-5; perhaps TRBD2 as D (6 bases). Between the trimmed V and J ends, which lost 3 bases and 4 bases, there was a span of 18 bases. Germline V CDR1 and CDR2: DFQATT, SNEGSKA (reference sequence). The CDR3 is 15 amino acids. In DNA form, the CDR3 reads TGCAGTGCTAGCAGCCCTGGGACTCCCCCAGAGACCCAGTACTTC. Amino acids: CSASSPGTPPETQYF.